Ten or more counts support the clone carrying this T cell receptor (beta chain). Its cognate antigen is unknown. The sample belongs to a study of T cell repertoires in cytomegalovirus infection. Study-level background: Public TCR beta signature analysis indicated the presence of both CMV infection and matching HLA type.

This CDR3 spans 10 amino acids. The germline V gene encodes CDR1 SQVTM and CDR2 ANQGSEA. Trimming cost V 3 bases and J 5 bases, with 4 bases left between them. TCRdb recomputed calls from the reads with MiXCR, one row per CDR3 protein. The data show some 300,000 distinct CDR3 sequences, 8% to 10% seen once. Broader study findings: People with CMV and the relevant HLA were identified by cumulative public TCR beta family frequency. Dominating the ex vivo response were HLA-C-restricted CMV-specific TCR beta clonotypes.

Source material: PBMCs. The clonotype was recovered from a human donor in good health (CMV status not recorded). Some clones in this sample may be carry-over from other donors' samples. The rearrangement uses TRBV29-1 and TRBJ2-5; D gene unclear. In DNA form, the CDR3 reads TGCAGCGTTGAGGATGAGACCCAGTACTTC. It codes for CSVEDETQYF.